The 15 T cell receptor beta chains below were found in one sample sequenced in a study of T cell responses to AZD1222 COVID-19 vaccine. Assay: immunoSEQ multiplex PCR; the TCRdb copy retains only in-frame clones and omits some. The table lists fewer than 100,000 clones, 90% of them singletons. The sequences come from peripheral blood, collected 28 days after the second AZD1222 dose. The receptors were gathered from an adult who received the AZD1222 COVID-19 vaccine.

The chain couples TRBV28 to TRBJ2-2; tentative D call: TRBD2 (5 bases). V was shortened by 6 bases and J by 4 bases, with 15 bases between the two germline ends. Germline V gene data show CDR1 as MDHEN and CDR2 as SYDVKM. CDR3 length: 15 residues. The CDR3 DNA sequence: TGTGCCAGCAGCCTGGGAGCAGGTACCACCGGGGAGCTGTTTTTT. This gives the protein CASSLGAGTTGELFF.

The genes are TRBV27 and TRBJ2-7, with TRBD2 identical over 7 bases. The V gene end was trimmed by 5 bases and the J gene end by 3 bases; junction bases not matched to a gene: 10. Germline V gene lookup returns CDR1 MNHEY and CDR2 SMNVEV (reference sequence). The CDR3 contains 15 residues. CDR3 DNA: TGTGCCAGCAGTCCCTCTGCGGGGGAGCTCTACGAGCAGTACTTC. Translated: CASSPSAGELYEQYF.

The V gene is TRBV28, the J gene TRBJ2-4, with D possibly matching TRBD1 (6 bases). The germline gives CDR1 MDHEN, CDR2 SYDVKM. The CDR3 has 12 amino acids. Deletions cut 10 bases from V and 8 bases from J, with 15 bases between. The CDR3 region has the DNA TGTGCCACCCTAGGGGGTCTGGACATTCAGTACTTC. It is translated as CATLGGLDIQYF.

In DNA form, the CDR3 reads TGTGCCAGCAGCTTAGACACAGGGGAGAAACTGTTTTTT. It encodes CASSLDTGEKLFF. The chain couples TRBV7-9 to TRBJ1-4; 7 positions agree with TRBD1. V lost 1 base, J lost 11 bases, and 4 bases stayed unmatched. Germline-derived CDR1 and CDR2 are SEHNR and FQNEAQ (reference sequence). The CDR3 covers 13 residues.

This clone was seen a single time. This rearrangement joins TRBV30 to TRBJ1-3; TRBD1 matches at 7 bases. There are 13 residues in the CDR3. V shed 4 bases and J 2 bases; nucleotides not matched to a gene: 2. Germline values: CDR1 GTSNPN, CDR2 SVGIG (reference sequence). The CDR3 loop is CAWTTGPGNTIYF. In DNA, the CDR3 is TGTGCCTGGACGACAGGGCCTGGAAACACCATATATTTT.

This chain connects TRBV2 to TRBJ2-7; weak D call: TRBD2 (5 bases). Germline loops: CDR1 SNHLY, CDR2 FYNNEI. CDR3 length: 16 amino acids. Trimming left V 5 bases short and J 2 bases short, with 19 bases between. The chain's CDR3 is CASSQDRIGLTYEQYF. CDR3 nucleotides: TGTGCCAGCAGTCAAGATCGCATCGGACTGACCTACGAGCAGTACTTC.

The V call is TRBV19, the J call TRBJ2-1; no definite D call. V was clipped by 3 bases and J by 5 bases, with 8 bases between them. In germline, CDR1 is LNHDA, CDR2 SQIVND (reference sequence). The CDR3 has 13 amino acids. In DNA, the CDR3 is TGTGCCAGTAGTATTGGGCGCGACAATGAGCAGTTCTTC. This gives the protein CASSIGRDNEQFF. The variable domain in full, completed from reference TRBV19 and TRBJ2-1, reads DGGITQSPKYLFRKEGQNVTLSCEQNLNHDAMYWYRQDPGQGLRLIYYSQIVNDFQKGDIAEGYSVSREKKESFPLTVTSAQKNPTAFYLCASSIGRDNEQFFGPGTRLTVL.

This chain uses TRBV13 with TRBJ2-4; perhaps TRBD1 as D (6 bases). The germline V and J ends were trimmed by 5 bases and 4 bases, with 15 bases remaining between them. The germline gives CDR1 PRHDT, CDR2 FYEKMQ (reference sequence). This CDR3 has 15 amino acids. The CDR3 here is CASSGTGRLKNIQYF. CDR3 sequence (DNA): TGTGCCAGCAGCGGTACAGGGCGTCTGAAAAACATTCAGTACTTC.

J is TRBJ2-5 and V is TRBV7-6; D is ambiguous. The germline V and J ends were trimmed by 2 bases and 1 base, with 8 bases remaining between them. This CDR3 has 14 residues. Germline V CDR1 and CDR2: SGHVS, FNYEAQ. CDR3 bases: TGTGCCAGCAGCTTACGCGACACCCAAGAGACCCAGTACTTC. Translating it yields CASSLRDTQETQYF.

The CDR3 bases are TGTGCCAGCAGCTTTACAGGGGAGGGCTACACCTTC. Protein sequence: CASSFTGEGYTF. The J gene is TRBJ1-2, the V gene TRBV7-9, with 7 bases aligning to TRBD1. Germline assignment: CDR1 SEHNR and CDR2 FQNEAQ (reference sequence). After removal of 3 bases from V and 8 bases from J, the junction contained 3 bases not matched to a gene. The CDR3 sequence is 12 residues long.

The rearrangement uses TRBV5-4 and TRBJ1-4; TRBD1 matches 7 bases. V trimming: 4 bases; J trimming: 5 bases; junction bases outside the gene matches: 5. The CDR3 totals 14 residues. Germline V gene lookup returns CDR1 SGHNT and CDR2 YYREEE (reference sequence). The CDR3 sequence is CASSRGQMNEKLFF. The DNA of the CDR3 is TGTGCCAGCAGCAGGGGACAGATGAATGAAAAACTGTTTTTT.

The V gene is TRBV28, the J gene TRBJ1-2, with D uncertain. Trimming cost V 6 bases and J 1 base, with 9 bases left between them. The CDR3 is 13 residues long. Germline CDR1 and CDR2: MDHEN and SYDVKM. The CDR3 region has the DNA TGTGCCAGCAGAGGCGAATTTAACTATGGCTACACCTTC. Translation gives CASRGEFNYGYTF.

CDR3 amino acids: CAISEPVTGAGEQYF. The CDR3 DNA sequence: TGTGCCATCAGTGAGCCAGTGACGGGGGCGGGGGAGCAGTACTTC. The chain uses TRBV10-3 and TRBJ2-7; D tentatively reads TRBD1 or TRBD2 (6 bases each). The germline V gene encodes CDR1 ENHRY and CDR2 SYGVKD. The CDR3 is 15 amino acids. V lost 2 bases, J lost 7 bases, and 18 bases lay in between.

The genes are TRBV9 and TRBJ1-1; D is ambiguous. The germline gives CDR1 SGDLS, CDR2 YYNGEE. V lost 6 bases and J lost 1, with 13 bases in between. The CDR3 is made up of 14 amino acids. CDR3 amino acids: CASTRRAPNTEAFF. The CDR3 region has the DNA TGTGCCAGCACCCGGCGGGCACCGAACACTGAAGCTTTCTTT.

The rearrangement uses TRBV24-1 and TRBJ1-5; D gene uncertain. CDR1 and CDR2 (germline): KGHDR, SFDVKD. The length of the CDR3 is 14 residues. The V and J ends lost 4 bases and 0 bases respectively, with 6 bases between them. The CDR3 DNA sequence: TGTGCCACCAGTGACTATTATAGCAATCAGCCCCAGCATTTT. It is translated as CATSDYYSNQPQHF.